Each of the 22 T cell receptor beta chains below was sequenced from the same sample in a study of blood T cell repertoires in COVID-19. The method was immunoSEQ multiplex PCR; TCRdb's version includes in-frame clones alone and lacks a portion of them. This table has 20,000 to 30,000 clones, over 70% appearing once. The sample consisted of peripheral blood. Receptors were obtained from a human donor with active COVID-19. The donor label of this sample is uncertain.

This clone appeared once. The rearrangement joins TRBV19 to TRBJ2-5; TRBD1 matches 7 bases. Germline V gene data show CDR1 as LNHDA and CDR2 as SQIVND (reference sequence). CDR3 length equals 15 residues. The V segment lost 1 base and the J segment 2 bases; nucleotides outside the gene matches: 4. The CDR3 region has the DNA TGTGCCAGTAGTATAGCAGGGGGACATCAAGAGACCCAGTACTTC. This translates into CASSIAGGHQETQYF.

The V and J genes are TRBV5-6 and TRBJ2-5; TRBD2 is a possible D gene (5 bases). V was cut by 0 bases and J by 5 bases, with 8 bases left in between. The CDR3 contains 13 residues. The V gene's germline CDR1 is SGHDT and CDR2 YYEEEE. DNA of the CDR3: TGTGCCAGCAGCTTGGCTAGCATGGAGACCCAGTACTTC. Amino acid sequence: CASSLASMETQYF.

The chain links TRBV6-5 to TRBJ2-7, with a weak D call TRBD2 (5 bases). Germline V gene sequence: CDR1 MNHEY, CDR2 SVGAGI. This CDR3 is 15 amino acids long. Trimming cost V 5 bases and J 0 bases, with 14 bases left between them. CDR3 sequence (DNA): TGTGCCAGCAGTAAAAAGGGTGGAGGCTCCTACGAGCAGTACTTC. It specifies CASSKKGGGSYEQYF.

This chain links TRBV15 with TRBJ1-2, with D unclear. This CDR3 spans 15 amino acids. V was cut by 8 bases and J by 2 bases, with 18 bases left in between. Germline CDR1 reads LNHNV; CDR2 reads YYDKDF (reference sequence). CDR3 region: CATLKAGTENYGYTF. The CDR3 DNA follows: TGTGCCACCCTCAAAGCGGGCACAGAAAACTATGGCTACACCTTC.

The chain is built from TRBV19 and TRBJ1-3; 7 nucleotides match TRBD1. From germline, CDR1 is LNHDA and CDR2 SQIVND (reference sequence). Trimming removed 4 bases from V and 4 bases from J; junction bases left unmatched: 7. The CDR3 sequence is 15 residues long. CDR3 in amino acids: CASSTTEGAGNTIYF. The DNA for the CDR3 is TGTGCCAGTAGTACCACTGAGGGGGCCGGAAACACCATATATTTT.

This chain uses TRBV19 with TRBJ2-5; D possibly corresponds to TRBD2 (5 bases). Per the germline V gene, CDR1 is LNHDA and CDR2 is SQIVND (reference sequence). This CDR3 is 15 amino acids long. V dropped 3 bases and J dropped 4 bases, with 15 bases sitting between them. CDR3 protein: CASSISFGVLETQYF. The CDR3 nucleotides read TGTGCCAGTAGTATCTCTTTCGGGGTGTTAGAGACCCAGTACTTC.

The chain links TRBV11-2 to TRBJ2-7, with D unresolved. CDR3 length: 17 amino acids. The V end lost 0 bases, the J end lost 3 bases, and 18 bases lay between the germline ends. Germline CDR1 and CDR2: SGHAT and FQNNGV. In DNA form, the CDR3 reads TGTGCCAGCAGCTTAGATAACCCCCTGAACTTAAACTACGAGCAGTACTTC. This translates into CASSLDNPLNLNYEQYF.

The CDR3 here is CASSLGQEYGYTF. DNA of the CDR3: TGTGCCAGCAGCTTGGGGCAGGAGTATGGCTACACCTTC. The V gene is TRBV7-9, the J gene TRBJ1-2; tentative D call: TRBD1 (5 bases). The germline V gene encodes CDR1 SEHNR and CDR2 FQNEAQ (reference sequence). The V and J ends lost 3 bases and 5 bases respectively, with 10 bases between them. The CDR3 covers 13 residues.

The rearrangement uses TRBV29-1 and TRBJ2-3; TRBD2 agrees at 9 bases. Germline trimming cut 6 bases from V and 6 bases from J; bases unmatched to any gene: 7. The CDR3 runs 13 residues. Germline assignment: CDR1 SQVTM and CDR2 ANQGSEA. For the CDR3, the DNA is TGCAGCGTAATAGCGGGGGCGGACGATACGCAGTATTTT. Its translation is CSVIAGADDTQYF.

The gene calls are TRBV19 and TRBJ1-1; 10 bases fit TRBD1. V gave up 6 bases and J gave up 0 bases; unmatched junction bases: 7. This CDR3 spans 16 amino acids. The germline CDR1 and CDR2 sequences are LNHDA and SQIVND (reference sequence). CDR3 nucleotide sequence: TGTGCCAGTAGCCCCGGGACAGGGGCACTGAACACTGAAGCTTTCTTT. The encoded protein is CASSPGTGALNTEAFF.

The CDR3, as DNA: TGTGCCAGCAGCTTGCGGCTAGCGGGCACAGATACGCAGTATTTT. Its protein is CASSLRLAGTDTQYF. The chain has TRBV5-5 and TRBJ2-3; 7 bases map to TRBD2. Trimming took 1 base from V and 1 from J; bases not matched to a gene: 3. CDR3 length: 15 residues. The germline V gene encodes CDR1 SGHKS and CDR2 YYEKEE (reference sequence). Based on the CDR3 plus reference TRBV5-5 and TRBJ2-3, the full variable domain is DAGVTQSPTHLIKTRGQQVTLRCSPISGHKSVSWYQQVLGQGPQFIFQYYEKEERGRGNFPDRFSARQFPNYSSELNVNALLLGDSALYLCASSLRLAGTDTQYFGPGTRLTVL.

Here the CDR3 reads CASSFWATNEKLFF. For the CDR3, the DNA is TGTGCCAGCAGTTTTTGGGCCACTAATGAAAAACTGTTTTTT. The chain couples TRBV27 to TRBJ1-4; D remains ambiguous. The V gene lost 3 bases and the J gene lost 2 bases, with 7 bases spanning the gap. The CDR3 length is 14 residues. Germline lookup yields CDR1 MNHEY and CDR2 SMNVEV (reference sequence).

V is TRBV7-9 and J is TRBJ2-5; 12 bases line up with TRBD2. The trim removed 5 bases at V and 2 bases at J, leaving 6 bases unmatched. The CDR3 spans 16 residues. Germline-derived CDR1 and CDR2 are SEHNR and FQNEAQ (reference sequence). The CDR3 region is CASSRLAGATQETQYF. CDR3 bases: TGTGCCAGCAGCCGACTAGCGGGGGCAACACAAGAGACCCAGTACTTC.

The rearrangement links TRBV7-2 to TRBJ2-4; the D is unclear. The ends were cut back, 5 bases at V and 12 bases at J, with 17 bases in the middle. The CDR3 has 13 amino acids. Germline loops: CDR1 SGHTA, CDR2 FQGNSA. CDR3 bases: TGTGCCAGCAGCCCTCTCACCCCTAGTGCTCAGTACTTC. It is translated as CASSPLTPSAQYF.

This rearrangement joins TRBV18 to TRBJ2-1; TRBD1 matches at 8 bases. The CDR3 length is 14 residues. CDR1 KGHSH and CDR2 LQKENI come from the germline V gene. Trimming cost V 8 bases and J 5 bases; bases outside gene matches: 8. The DNA of the CDR3 is TGTGCCAGCAACACAGGGGGGATGGACAATGAGCAGTTCTTC. It yields the protein CASNTGGMDNEQFF.

V is TRBV5-1 and J is TRBJ2-3; perhaps TRBD1 as D (7 bases). Germline CDR1 SGHRS, CDR2 YFSETQ. CDR3 length equals 17 residues. V was clipped by 4 bases and J by 2 bases, with 20 bases between them. CDR3 bases: TGCGCCAGCAGCCCGTACAGGGGTAGCGGAACCACAGATACGCAGTATTTT. It encodes CASSPYRGSGTTDTQYF.

This rearrangement joins TRBV5-1 to TRBJ2-2; possible D gene TRBD1, 5 bases. This CDR3 region has 15 residues. Trimming pared 5 bases from V and 3 bases from J, leaving 14 bases between. The V gene's germline CDR1 is SGHRS and CDR2 YFSETQ. CDR3 region: CASRPQGGDTGELFF. DNA for the CDR3: TGCGCCAGCAGACCTCAGGGTGGGGACACCGGGGAGCTGTTTTTT. The variable domain in full, completed from reference TRBV5-1 and TRBJ2-2, reads KAGVTQTPRYLIKTRGQQVTLSCSPISGHRSVSWYQQTPGQGLQFLFEYFSETQRNKGNFPGRFSGRQFSNSRSEMNVSTLELGDSALYLCASRPQGGDTGELFFGEGSRLTVL.

The chain combines TRBV3-1 (or the pseudogene TRBV3-2) with TRBJ2-3, with TRBD2 identical over 10 bases. Germline V gene lookup returns CDR1 LGHDT and CDR2 YNNKEL (reference sequence). There are 14 residues in the CDR3. Trimming cost V 6 bases and J 8 bases; bases outside gene matches: 8. As DNA, the CDR3 is TGTGCCAGCAGAGGCCAGCGGGAGGGCGGTACGCAGTATTTT. The encoded protein is CASRGQREGGTQYF.

CDR3 in amino acids: CATSLPSLVETQYF. CDR3 DNA sequence: TGTGCCACCAGCTTACCCAGCCTAGTAGAGACCCAGTACTTC. The chain links TRBV15 to TRBJ2-5, with no clear D. Germline V gene sequence: CDR1 LNHNV, CDR2 YYDKDF (reference sequence). The V end lost 5 bases, the J end lost 4 bases, and 14 bases lay between the germline ends. The CDR3 runs 14 residues.

The chain recombines TRBV19 with TRBJ2-5; 9 bases are a match to TRBD1. After removal of 4 bases from V and 5 bases from J, the junction contained 11 bases not matched to a gene. This CDR3 region has 16 residues. From germline, CDR1 is LNHDA and CDR2 SQIVND (reference sequence). The CDR3 coding sequence is TGTGCCAGTAGTACCGCGGGACAGGGAGGGTTGGAGACCCAGTACTTC. This translates into CASSTAGQGGLETQYF.

This chain connects TRBV5-1 to TRBJ2-1; D may be TRBD2 (6 bases). The germline gives CDR1 SGHRS, CDR2 YFSETQ. V shed 3 bases and J shed 0 bases, with 19 bases lying between them. The CDR3 runs to 18 residues. CDR3 DNA: TGCGCCAGCAGCTCCTATGGACTAACCCGAAGCTCCTACAATGAGCAGTTCTTC. It yields the protein CASSSYGLTRSSYNEQFF.

The chain employs TRBV5-8 and TRBJ2-7, with TRBD1 matching over 7 bases. The trim removed 7 bases at V and 0 bases at J, leaving 13 bases unmatched. Germline CDR1 and CDR2: SGHTS and YDEGEE. The CDR3 has 16 amino acids. Here the CDR3 reads CASRQGWAELSYEQYF. The CDR3 DNA reads TGTGCCAGCCGACAGGGTTGGGCAGAACTCTCCTACGAGCAGTACTTC.